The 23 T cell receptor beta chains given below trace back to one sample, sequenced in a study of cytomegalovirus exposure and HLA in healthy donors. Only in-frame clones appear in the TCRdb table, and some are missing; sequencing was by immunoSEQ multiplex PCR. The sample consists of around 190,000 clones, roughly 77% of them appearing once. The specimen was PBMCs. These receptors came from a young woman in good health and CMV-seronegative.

Here the CDR3 DNA reads TGTGCCTGGAGTATGACGGGAAATCAGCCCCAGCATTTT. Translation: CAWSMTGNQPQHF. The chain carries TRBV30 and TRBJ1-5, with unresolved D. Trimming left V 2 bases short and J 4 bases short, with 9 bases between. The length of the CDR3 is 13 residues. Germline CDR1 is GTSNPN and CDR2 is SVGIG (reference sequence).

The CDR3 loop reads CASSLARGDRNYGYTF. The DNA of the CDR3 is TGCGCCAGCAGCTTGGCCAGGGGGGACCGAAACTATGGCTACACCTTC. The chain links TRBV5-1 to TRBJ1-2; 7 positions agree with TRBD1. The CDR3 extends over 16 amino acids. Germline V gene sequence: CDR1 SGHRS, CDR2 YFSETQ. V trimming: 0 bases; J trimming: 2 bases; junction bases outside the gene matches: 7.

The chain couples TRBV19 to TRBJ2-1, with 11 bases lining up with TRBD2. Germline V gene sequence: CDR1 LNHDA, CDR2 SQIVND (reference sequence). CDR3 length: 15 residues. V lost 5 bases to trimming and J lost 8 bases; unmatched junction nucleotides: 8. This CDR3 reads CASSLIAGGRHEQFF. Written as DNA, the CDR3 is TGTGCCAGTAGTCTCATAGCGGGGGGGCGGCATGAGCAGTTCTTC.

CDR3: CASSLGQGVAEQYF. The CDR3 DNA follows: TGCGCCAGCAGCTTGGGACAGGGAGTGGCCGAGCAGTACTTC. The V gene is TRBV5-1, the J gene TRBJ2-7; 7 nucleotides line up with TRBD1. Germline V gives CDR1 SGHRS, CDR2 YFSETQ. The CDR3 totals 14 residues. V gave up 0 bases and J gave up 6 bases; unmatched junction bases: 6.

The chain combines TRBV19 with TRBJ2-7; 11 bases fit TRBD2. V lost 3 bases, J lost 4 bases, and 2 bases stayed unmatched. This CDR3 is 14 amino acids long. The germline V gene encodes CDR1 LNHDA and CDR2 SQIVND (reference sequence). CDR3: CASSIGTSGYEQYF. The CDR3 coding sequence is TGTGCCAGTAGTATCGGGACTAGCGGTTACGAGCAGTACTTC.

The CDR3 DNA reads TGTGCCAGCAACGCGGGGGGCACAGATACGCAGTATTTT. Residues: CASNAGGTDTQYF. The V gene is TRBV2, the J gene TRBJ2-3, with 7 bases that match TRBD2. The V gene's germline CDR1 is SNHLY and CDR2 FYNNEI. Trimming cost V 7 bases and J 1 base; bases outside gene matches: 2. This CDR3 contains 13 residues.

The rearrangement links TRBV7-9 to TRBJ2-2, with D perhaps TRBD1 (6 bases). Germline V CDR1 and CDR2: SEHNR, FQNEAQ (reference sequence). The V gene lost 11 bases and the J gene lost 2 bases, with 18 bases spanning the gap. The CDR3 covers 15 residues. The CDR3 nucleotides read TGTGCCTTACGCTTCCGGGACATAAACACCGGGGAGCTGTTTTTT. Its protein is CALRFRDINTGELFF.

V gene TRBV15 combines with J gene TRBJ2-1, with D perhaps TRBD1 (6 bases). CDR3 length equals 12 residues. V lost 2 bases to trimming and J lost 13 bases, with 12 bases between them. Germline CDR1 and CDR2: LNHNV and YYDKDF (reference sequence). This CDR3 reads CATSRRGTPQFF. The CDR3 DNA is TGTGCCACCAGCAGACGAGGGACACCTCAGTTCTTC.

The CDR3 protein is CASSQGAGQLKHTQYF. The CDR3 DNA sequence: TGCGCCAGCAGCCAAGGGGCGGGCCAGTTGAAGCATACGCAGTATTTT. The chain combines TRBV4-1 with TRBJ2-3, with a tentative D call TRBD2 (5 bases). Per germline, CDR1 MGHRA and CDR2 YSYEKL. This CDR3 has 16 residues. V gave up 1 base and J gave up 7 bases, with 18 bases separating them.

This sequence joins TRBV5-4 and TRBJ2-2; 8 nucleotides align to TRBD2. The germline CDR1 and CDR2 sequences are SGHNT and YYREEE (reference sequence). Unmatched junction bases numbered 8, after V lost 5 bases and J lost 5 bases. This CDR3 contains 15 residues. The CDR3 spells CASSLSGVSTGELFF. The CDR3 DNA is TGTGCCAGCAGTCTTAGCGGGGTATCGACCGGGGAGCTGTTTTTT.

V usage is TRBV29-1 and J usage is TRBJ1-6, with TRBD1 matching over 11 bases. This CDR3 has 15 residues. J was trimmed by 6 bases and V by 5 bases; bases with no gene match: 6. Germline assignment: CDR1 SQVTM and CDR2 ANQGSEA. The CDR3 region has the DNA TGCAGCGTTTCCGGGACAGGGGGTCCTAATTCACCCCTCCACTTT. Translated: CSVSGTGGPNSPLHF.

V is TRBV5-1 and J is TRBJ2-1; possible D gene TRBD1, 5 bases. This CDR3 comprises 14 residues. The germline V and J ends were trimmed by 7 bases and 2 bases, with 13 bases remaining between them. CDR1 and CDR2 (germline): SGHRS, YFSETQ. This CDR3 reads CASRQNLAYNEQFF. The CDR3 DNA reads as TGCGCCAGCCGACAGAATCTTGCCTACAATGAGCAGTTCTTC.

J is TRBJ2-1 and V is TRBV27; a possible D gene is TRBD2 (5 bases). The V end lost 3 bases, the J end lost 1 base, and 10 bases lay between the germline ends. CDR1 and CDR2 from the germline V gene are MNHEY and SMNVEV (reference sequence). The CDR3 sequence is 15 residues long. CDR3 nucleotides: TGTGCCAGCAGTTTGCTAGCTAGGTCCTACAATGAGCAGTTCTTC. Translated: CASSLLARSYNEQFF.

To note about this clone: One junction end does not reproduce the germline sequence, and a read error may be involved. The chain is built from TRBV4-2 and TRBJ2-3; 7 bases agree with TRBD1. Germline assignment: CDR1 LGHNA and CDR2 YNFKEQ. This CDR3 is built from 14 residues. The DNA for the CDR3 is TGTGCCAGCAGCGAAGACAGGGTGGGGGATACGCAGTATTTT. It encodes CASSEDRVGDTQYF.

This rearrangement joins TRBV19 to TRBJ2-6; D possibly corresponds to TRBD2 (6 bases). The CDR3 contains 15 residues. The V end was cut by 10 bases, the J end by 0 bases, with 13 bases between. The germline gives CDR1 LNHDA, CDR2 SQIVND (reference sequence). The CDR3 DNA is TGTGCCACCCAGGCCGGGGGCTCTGGGGCCAACGTCCTGACTTTC. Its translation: CATQAGGSGANVLTF. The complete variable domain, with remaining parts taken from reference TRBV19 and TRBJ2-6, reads DGGITQSPKYLFRKEGQNVTLSCEQNLNHDAMYWYRQDPGQGLRLIYYSQIVNDFQKGDIAEGYSVSREKKESFPLTVTSAQKNPTAFYLCATQAGGSGANVLTFGAGSRLTVL.

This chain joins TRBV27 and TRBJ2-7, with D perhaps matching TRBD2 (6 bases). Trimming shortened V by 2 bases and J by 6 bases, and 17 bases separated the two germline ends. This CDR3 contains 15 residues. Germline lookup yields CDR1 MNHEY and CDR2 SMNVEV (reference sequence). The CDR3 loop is CASSLEIGGFREQYF. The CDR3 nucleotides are TGTGCCAGCAGTTTAGAAATAGGAGGGTTCCGCGAGCAGTACTTC.

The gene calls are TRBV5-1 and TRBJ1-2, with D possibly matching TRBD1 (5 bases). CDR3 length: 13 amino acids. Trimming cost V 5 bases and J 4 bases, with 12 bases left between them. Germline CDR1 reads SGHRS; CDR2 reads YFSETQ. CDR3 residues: CASRADGGYGYTF. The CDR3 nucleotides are TGCGCCAGCAGGGCGGACGGGGGCTATGGCTACACCTTC.

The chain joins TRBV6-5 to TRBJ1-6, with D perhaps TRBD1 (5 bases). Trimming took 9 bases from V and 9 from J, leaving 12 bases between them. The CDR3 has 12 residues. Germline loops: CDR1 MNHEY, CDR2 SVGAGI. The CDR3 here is CASKAGSSPLHF. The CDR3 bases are TGTGCCAGTAAAGCAGGGTCTTCACCCCTCCACTTT.

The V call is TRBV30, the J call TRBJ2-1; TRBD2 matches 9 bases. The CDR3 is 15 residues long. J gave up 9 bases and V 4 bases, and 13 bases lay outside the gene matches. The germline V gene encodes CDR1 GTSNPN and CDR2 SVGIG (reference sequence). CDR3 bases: TGTGCCTGGAATAAGCGGGGGGCCGTGGGAGGTGAGCAGTTCTTC. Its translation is CAWNKRGAVGGEQFF.

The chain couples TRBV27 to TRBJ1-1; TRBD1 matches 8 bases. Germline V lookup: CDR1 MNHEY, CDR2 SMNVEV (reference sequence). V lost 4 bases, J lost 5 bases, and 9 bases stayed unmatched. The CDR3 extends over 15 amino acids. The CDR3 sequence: CASSSWTGLDTEAFF. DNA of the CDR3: TGTGCCAGCAGTTCCTGGACAGGGCTGGATACTGAAGCTTTCTTT.

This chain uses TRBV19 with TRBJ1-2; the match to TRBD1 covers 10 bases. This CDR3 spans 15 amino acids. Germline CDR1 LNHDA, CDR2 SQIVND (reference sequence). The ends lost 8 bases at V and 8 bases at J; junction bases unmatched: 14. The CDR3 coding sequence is TGTGCCAGTCAGACGACAGGGGGCTCGTCCTCCGGCTACACCTTC. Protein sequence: CASQTTGGSSSGYTF.

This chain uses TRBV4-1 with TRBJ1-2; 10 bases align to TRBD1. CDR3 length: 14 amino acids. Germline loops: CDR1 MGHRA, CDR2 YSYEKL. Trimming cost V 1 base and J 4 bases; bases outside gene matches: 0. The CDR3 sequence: CASSQGTGGYGYTF. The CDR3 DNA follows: TGCGCCAGCAGCCAAGGGACAGGGGGCTATGGCTACACCTTC.

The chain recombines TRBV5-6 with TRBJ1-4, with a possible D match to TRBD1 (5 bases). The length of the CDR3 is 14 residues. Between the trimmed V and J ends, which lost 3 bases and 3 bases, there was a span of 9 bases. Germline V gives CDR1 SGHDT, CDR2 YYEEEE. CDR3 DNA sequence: TGTGCCAGCAGCTACAGGAGCTCTAATGAAAAACTGTTTTTT. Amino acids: CASSYRSSNEKLFF.